The source of this TCR beta chain is a study of blood T cell repertoires in COVID-19. The overall study: Italy, Spain and the United States were the sources of the convalescent and acute COVID-19 samples. T cells, B-cell-depleted T cells, or PBMCs supplied cDNA or gDNA.

In the authors' methods: Cell counts per sample came from amplifying reference gene primers. Using immunoSEQ multiplex PCR, the repertoire was profiled, and TCRdb retains in-frame clones only, with some absent. The V and J calls and the clone size are those of that table, but D and trimming were determined from the DNA. This sample yields 90,000 to 150,000 clones, of which roughly 88% are seen a single time; 0.7% to 0.9% belongs to the top ten. V lost 0 bases, J lost 6 bases, and 16 bases stayed unmatched. The germline gives CDR1 LGHNA, CDR2 YNFKEQ. CDR3 size: 18 residues. The specimen was peripheral blood. V usage is TRBV4-2 and J usage is TRBJ2-7, with TRBD1 matching over 8 bases. This receptor was identified in a woman aged 45 to 65 with active or convalescent COVID-19. The CDR3 nucleotides read TGTGCCAGCAGCCAAGAACTACGTGCAGGACAGGGTCCAGCCGAGCAGTACTTC. Translated, it gives CASSQELRAGQGPAEQYF.